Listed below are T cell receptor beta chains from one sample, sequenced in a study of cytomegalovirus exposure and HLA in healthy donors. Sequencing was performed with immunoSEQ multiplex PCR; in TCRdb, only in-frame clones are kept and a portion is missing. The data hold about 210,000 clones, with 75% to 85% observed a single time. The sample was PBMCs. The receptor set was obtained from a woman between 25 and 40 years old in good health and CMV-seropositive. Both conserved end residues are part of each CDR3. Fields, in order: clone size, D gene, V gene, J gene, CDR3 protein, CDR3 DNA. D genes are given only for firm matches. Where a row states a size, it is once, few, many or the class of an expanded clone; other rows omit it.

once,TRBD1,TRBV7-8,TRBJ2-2,CASSALTGVNTGELFF,TGTGCCAGCAGCGCCTTGACAGGGGTGAACACCGGGGAGCTGTTTTTT
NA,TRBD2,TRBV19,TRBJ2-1,CASGVAGVEQFF,TGTGCCAGTGGGGTAGCGGGAGTTGAGCAGTTCTTC
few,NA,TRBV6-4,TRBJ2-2,CASSTGSTGELFF,TGTGCCAGCAGTACAGGGTCGACCGGGGAGCTGTTTTTT
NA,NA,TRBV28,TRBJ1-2,CASTPFELYGYTF,TGTGCCAGCACCCCGTTTGAGCTTTATGGCTACACCTTC
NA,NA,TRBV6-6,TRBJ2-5,CASSYSGSQETQYF,TGTGCCAGCAGTTACTCTGGGAGTCAAGAGACCCAGTACTTC
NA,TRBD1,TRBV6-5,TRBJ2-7,CASSTTGASSYEQYF,TGTGCCAGCAGTACCACAGGGGCGAGCTCCTACGAGCAGTACTTC
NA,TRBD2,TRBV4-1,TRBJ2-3,CASSQDPAGGHYTQYF,TGCGCCAGCAGCCAAGATCCAGCGGGGGGCCACTATACGCAGTATTTT
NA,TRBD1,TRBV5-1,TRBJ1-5,CASSLGGTANQPQHF,TGCGCCAGCAGCTTGGGCGGGACAGCTAATCAGCCCCAGCATTTT
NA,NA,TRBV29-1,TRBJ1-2,CSVAGTNYGYTF,TGCAGCGTTGCCGGGACTAACTATGGCTACACCTTC
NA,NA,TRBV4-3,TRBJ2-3,CASSQENRLGTDTQYF,TGCGCCAGCAGCCAAGAGAACAGGTTGGGCACAGATACGCAGTATTTT
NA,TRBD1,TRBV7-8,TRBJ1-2,CASSGQGASRGYTF,TGTGCCAGCAGCGGACAGGGGGCGAGTCGAGGCTACACCTTC
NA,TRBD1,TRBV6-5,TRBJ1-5,CASSYPGQGPQPQHF,TGTGCCAGCAGTTACCCAGGACAGGGGCCCCAGCCCCAGCATTTT
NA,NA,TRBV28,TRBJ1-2,CASSPRAGRGYTF,TGTGCCAGCAGCCCAAGGGCAGGGCGCGGCTACACCTTC
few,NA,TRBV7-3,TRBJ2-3,CASSYQSADTQYF,TGTGCCAGCAGCTATCAGAGCGCAGATACGCAGTATTTT
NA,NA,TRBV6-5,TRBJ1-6,CASSYGGAPPLHF,TGTGCCAGCAGTTACGGGGGGGCACCACCCCTCCACTTT
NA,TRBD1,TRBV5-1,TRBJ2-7,CASSFLPGQGGVYEQYF,TGCGCCAGCAGCTTCCTCCCTGGACAGGGGGGAGTTTACGAGCAGTACTTC
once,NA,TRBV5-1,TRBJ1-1,CASSLDRDTEAFF,TGCGCCAGCAGCTTGGACAGGGACACTGAAGCTTTCTTT
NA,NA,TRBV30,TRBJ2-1,CAWSPTARDYNEQFF,TGTGCCTGGAGTCCAACCGCCCGGGACTACAATGAGCAGTTCTTC
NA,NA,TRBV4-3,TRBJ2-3,CASSQGPGTDTQYF,TGCGCCAGCAGCCAAGGACCGGGTACAGATACGCAGTATTTT
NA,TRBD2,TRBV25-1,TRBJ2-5,CASSEGKASGIFETQYF,TGTGCCAGCAGCGAAGGGAAGGCTAGCGGGATTTTTGAGACCCAGTACTTC
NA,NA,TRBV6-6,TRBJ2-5,CASSYGPGIKETQYF,TGTGCCAGCAGTTACGGTCCAGGGATTAAAGAGACCCAGTACTTC
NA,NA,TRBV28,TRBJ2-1,CASSFRTAAREQFF,TGTGCCAGCAGCTTCCGGACTGCCGCGCGTGAGCAGTTCTTC
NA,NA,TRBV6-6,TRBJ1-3,CASSDTGNTIYF,TGTGCCAGCAGTGACACTGGAAACACCATATATTTT
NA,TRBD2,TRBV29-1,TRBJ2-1,CSARLAGSLEQFF,TGCAGCGCCAGACTAGCGGGGAGTCTCGAGCAGTTCTTC
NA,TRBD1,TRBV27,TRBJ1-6,CASSFDSRTGDNSPLHF,TGTGCCAGCAGTTTCGACTCGCGGACAGGGGATAATTCACCCCTCCACTTT
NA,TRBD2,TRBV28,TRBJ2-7,CASSPPGRELIEQYF,TGTGCCAGCAGCCCTCCGGGGCGGGAGTTGATCGAGCAGTACTTC
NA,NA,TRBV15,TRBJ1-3,CATSPGGGSGNTIYF,TGTGCCACCAGCCCGGGCGGGGGATCGGGAAACACCATATATTTT
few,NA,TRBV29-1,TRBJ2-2,CSVEAGARNTGELFF,TGCAGCGTTGAAGCAGGGGCCCGGAACACCGGGGAGCTGTTTTTT
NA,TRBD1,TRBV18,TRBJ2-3,CASSPLDRGTDTQYF,TGTGCCAGCTCACCACTGGACAGGGGTACAGATACGCAGTATTTT
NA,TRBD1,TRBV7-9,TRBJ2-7,CASSYANQGGRSDEQYF,TGTGCCAGCAGCTACGCCAATCAAGGGGGCCGCTCGGACGAGCAGTACTTC
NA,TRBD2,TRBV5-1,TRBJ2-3,CASSWGSGGATDTQYF,TGCGCCAGCAGCTGGGGGAGCGGGGGGGCAACAGATACGCAGTATTTT
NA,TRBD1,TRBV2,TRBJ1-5,CASNRGNQPQHF,TGTGCCAGCAACAGGGGGAATCAGCCCCAGCATTTT
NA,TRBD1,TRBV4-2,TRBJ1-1,CASSPGTGGSNTEAFF,TGTGCCAGCAGCCCGGGGACAGGGGGTTCGAACACTGAAGCTTTCTTT
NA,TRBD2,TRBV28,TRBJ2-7,CASSLRLAGGHYEQYF,TGTGCCAGCAGTCTCCGACTAGCGGGGGGCCACTACGAGCAGTACTTC
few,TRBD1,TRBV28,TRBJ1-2,CASSLQGERPYGYTF,TGTGCCAGCAGTTTACAGGGGGAACGGCCATATGGCTACACCTTC
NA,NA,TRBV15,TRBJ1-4,CATSRRDSRNEKLFF,TGTGCCACCAGCAGACGGGACTCCCGTAATGAAAAACTGTTTTTT
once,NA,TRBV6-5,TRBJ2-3,CASSGGGDADTQYF,TGTGCCAGCAGTGGAGGCGGGGACGCAGATACGCAGTATTTT